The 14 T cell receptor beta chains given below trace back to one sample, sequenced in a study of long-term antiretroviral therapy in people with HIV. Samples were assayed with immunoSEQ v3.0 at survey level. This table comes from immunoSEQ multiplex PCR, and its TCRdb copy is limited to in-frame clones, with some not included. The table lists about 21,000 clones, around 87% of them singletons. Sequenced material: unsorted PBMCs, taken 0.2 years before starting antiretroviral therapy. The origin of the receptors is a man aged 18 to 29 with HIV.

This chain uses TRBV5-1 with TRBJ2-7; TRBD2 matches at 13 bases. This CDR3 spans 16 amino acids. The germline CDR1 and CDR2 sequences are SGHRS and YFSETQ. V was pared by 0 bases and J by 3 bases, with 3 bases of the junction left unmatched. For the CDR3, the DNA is TGCGCCAGCAGCTTGGGACTAGCGGGAGGTGTCTACGAGCAGTACTTC. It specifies CASSLGLAGGVYEQYF.

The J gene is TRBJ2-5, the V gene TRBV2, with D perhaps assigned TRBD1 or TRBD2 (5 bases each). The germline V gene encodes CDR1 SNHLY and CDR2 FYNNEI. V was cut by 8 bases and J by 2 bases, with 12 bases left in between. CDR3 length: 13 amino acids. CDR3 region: CASHRDRQETQYF. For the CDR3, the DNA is TGTGCCAGCCACCGGGACCGTCAAGAGACCCAGTACTTC.

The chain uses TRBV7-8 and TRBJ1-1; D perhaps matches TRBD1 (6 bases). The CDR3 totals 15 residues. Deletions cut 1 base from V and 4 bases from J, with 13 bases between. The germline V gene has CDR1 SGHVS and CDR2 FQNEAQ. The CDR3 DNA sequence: TGTGCCAGCAGCTTAGACAGGGTTTTCAGCACTGAAGCTTTCTTT. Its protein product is CASSLDRVFSTEAFF.

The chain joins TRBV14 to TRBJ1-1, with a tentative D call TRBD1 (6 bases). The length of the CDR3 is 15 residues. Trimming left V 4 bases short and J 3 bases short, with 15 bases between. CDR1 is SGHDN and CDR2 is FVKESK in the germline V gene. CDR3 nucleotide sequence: TGTGCCAGCAGCCTGATCGGGGGGCGGGACACTGAAGCTTTCTTT. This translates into CASSLIGGRDTEAFF. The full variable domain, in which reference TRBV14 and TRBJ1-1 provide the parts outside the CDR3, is EAGVTQFPSHSVIEKGQTVTLRCDPISGHDNLYWYRRVMGKEIKFLLHFVKESKQDESGMPNNRFLAERTGGTYSTLKVQPAELEDSGVYFCASSLIGGRDTEAFFGQGTRLTVV.

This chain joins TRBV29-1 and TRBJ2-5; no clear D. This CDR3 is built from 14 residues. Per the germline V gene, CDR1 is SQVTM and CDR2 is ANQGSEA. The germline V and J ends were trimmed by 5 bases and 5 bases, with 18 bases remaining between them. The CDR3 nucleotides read TGCAGCGTTATAGGTACAGATCCTTGGGAGACCCAGTACTTC. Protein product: CSVIGTDPWETQYF. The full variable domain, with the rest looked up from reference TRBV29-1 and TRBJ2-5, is SAVISQKPSRDICQRGTSLTIQCQVDSQVTMMFWYRQQPGQSLTLIATANQGSEATYESGFVIDKFPISRPNLTFSTLTVSNMSPEDSSIYLCSVIGTDPWETQYFGPGTRLLVL.

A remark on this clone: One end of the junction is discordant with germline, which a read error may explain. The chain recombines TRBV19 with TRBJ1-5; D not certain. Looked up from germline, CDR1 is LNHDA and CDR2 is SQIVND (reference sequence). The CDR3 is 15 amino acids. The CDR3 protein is CASSLESTRNQPQHF. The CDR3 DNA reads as TGTGCCAGTAGTCTAGAGAGCACACGAAATCAGCCCCAGCATTTT.

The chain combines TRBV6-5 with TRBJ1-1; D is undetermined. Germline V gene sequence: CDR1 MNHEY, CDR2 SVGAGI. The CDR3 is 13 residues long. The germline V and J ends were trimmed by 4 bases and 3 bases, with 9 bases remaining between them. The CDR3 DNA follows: TGTGCCAGCAGTTTAACGTTGGACACTGAAGCTTTCTTT. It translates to CASSLTLDTEAFF.

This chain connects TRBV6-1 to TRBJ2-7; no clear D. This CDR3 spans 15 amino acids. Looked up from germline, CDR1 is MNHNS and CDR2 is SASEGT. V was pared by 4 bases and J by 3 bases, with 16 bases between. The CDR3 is CASSAGTDSNYEQYF. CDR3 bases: TGTGCCAGCAGTGCGGGCACCGACTCCAACTACGAGCAGTACTTC.

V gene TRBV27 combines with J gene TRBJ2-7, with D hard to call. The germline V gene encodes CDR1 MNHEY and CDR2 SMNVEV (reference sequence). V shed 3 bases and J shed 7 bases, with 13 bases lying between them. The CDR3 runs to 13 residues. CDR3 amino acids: CASSLRLGWEQYF. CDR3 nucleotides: TGTGCCAGCAGTTTGCGTTTGGGGTGGGAGCAGTACTTC.

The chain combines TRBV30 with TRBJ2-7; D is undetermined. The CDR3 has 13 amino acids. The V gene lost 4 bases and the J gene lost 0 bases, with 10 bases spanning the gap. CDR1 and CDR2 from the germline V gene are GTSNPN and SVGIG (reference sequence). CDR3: CAWIPQSSYEQYF. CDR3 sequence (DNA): TGTGCCTGGATTCCCCAGAGCTCCTACGAGCAGTACTTC.

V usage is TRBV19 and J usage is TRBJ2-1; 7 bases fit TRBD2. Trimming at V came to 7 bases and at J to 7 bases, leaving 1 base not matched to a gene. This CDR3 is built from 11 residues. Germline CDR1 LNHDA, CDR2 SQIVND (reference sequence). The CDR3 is CASTRENEQFF. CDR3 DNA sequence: TGTGCCAGTACGCGGGAGAATGAGCAGTTCTTC.

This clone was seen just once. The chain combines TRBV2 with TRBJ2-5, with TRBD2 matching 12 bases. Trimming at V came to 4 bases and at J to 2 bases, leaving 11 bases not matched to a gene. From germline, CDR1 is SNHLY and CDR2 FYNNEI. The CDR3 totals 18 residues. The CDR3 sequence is CASSAWLAGGLGQETQYF. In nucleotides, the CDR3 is TGTGCCAGCAGTGCTTGGCTAGCGGGGGGGCTAGGGCAAGAGACCCAGTACTTC.

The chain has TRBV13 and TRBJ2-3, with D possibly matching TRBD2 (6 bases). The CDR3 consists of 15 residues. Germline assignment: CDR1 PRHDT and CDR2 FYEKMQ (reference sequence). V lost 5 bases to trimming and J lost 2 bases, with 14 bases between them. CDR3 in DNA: TGTGCCAGCAGCCCGAACAAGCGGGCCACAGATACGCAGTATTTT. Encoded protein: CASSPNKRATDTQYF.

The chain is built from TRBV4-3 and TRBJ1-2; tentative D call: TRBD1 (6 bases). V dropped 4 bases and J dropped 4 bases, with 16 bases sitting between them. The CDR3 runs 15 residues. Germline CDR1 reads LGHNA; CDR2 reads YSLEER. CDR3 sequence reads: CASSLNRGLGYGYTF. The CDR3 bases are TGCGCCAGCAGCCTAAATCGGGGGCTGGGCTATGGCTACACCTTC.